This T cell receptor beta chain was identified during a study of blood T cell repertoires in COVID-19. At the level of the study: Researchers got acute and convalescent COVID-19 samples from the United States, Italy and Spain.

In the study's own analysis: From reference gene primer amplification, estimates of nucleated cell counts were derived. Data came from immunoSEQ multiplex PCR; TCRdb stores just in-frame clones and leaves some out. The V and J calls and the clone size are those of that table, but D and trimming were determined from the DNA. The table lists about 400,000 clones, about nine tenths of them singletons. Unmatched junction bases numbered 10, after V lost 10 bases and J lost 7 bases. This CDR3 has 13 residues. Germline CDR1 and CDR2: MGHDK and SYGVNS. The chain employs TRBV25-1 and TRBJ1-1, with 9 positions matching TRBD1. The sequence came from a woman aged 30 to 39 who had recovered from COVID-19. The source material was PBMCs or T cells enriched from blood (not recorded which). The CDR3 is CATNSGTGLEAFF. CDR3 coding DNA: TGTGCCACCAACTCCGGGACAGGGCTTGAAGCTTTCTTT.